This T cell receptor (beta chain) derives from a study of early T cells in non-severe SARS-CoV-2 infection. Study context: Sequencing of unsorted whole blood was done on bulk RNA, leaving chains unpaired. Study findings and constraints: Matching with VDJdb favored anti-spike CD8 responses (missing private and CD4 specificities).

This clonotype was counted at least ten times. The antigen remains unidentified. Separate cDNA molecules each had unique molecular identifiers attached to them. TCRdb redid the calling of the 5' RACE reads with MiXCR, one entry per CDR3 protein. The sample has 75,000 to 100,000 distinct CDR3 sequences; over 12% are singletons. Material: whole blood. This receptor was identified in an adult who was a healthcare worker with PCR-confirmed SARS-CoV-2 infection or an uninfected control (not recorded which).

For the CDR3, the DNA is TGTGCCACCAGTGATTTACAGGGGGGTACAGATACGCAGTATTTT. This gives the protein CATSDLQGGTDTQYF. The rearrangement uses TRBV24-1 and TRBJ2-3, with 8 bases lining up with TRBD1. Germline-derived CDR1 and CDR2 are KGHDR and SFDVKD. The V segment lost 1 base and the J segment 3 bases; nucleotides outside the gene matches: 2. The CDR3 loop spans 15 amino acids.